Listed below are T cell receptor beta chains from one sample, sequenced in a study of shared clonotypes between healthy human individuals. Only in-frame clones appear in the TCRdb table, and some are missing; sequencing was by immunoSEQ multiplex PCR. The data show about 2,500,000 clones, roughly nine tenths seen once. Sequencing was done on a sample of naive CD4+ T cells sorted from blood. The receptors were sampled from a man younger than 35 in good health. The CDR3 runs from the conserved cysteine through the conserved F or W. The D gene is left open where the match is weak. The size field is filled for only some rows; it gives once, few, many or a size class.

TRBJ1-1 few 15 TRBV6-5 - CASSYKGQLNTEAFF TGTGCCAGCAGTTATAAGGGGCAGTTGAACACTGAAGCTTTCTTT
TRBJ2-2 - 17 TRBV1 - CTSSPRWTGGNTGELFF TGCACCAGCAGCCCCCGTTGGACAGGGGGGAACACCGGGGAGCTGTTTTTT
TRBJ2-7 - 16 TRBV30 TRBD2 CAWSLTGGDSSYEQYF TGTGCCTGGAGTTTAACGGGGGGAGATAGCTCCTACGAGCAGTACTTC
TRBJ1-2 - 16 TRBV10-3 TRBD1 CAISLLVKGQGEGYTF TGTGCCATCAGTCTCTTGGTAAAGGGACAGGGAGAAGGCTACACCTTC
TRBJ2-7 - 13 TRBV18 - CASSPRDSYEQYF TGTGCCAGCTCGCCCAGGGACTCCTACGAGCAGTACTTC
TRBJ2-2 - 16 TRBV28 - CASSFGLATKTGELFF TGTGCCAGCAGTTTTGGGCTAGCGACAAAAACCGGGGAGCTGTTTTTT
TRBJ1-3 - 15 TRBV5-1 - CASSRQPVSGNTIYF TGCGCCAGCAGTCGACAGCCAGTCTCTGGAAACACCATATATTTT
TRBJ2-3 - 16 TRBV5-1 TRBD1 CASSLGDREGTDTQYF TGCGCCAGCAGCCTGGGGGACAGGGAAGGGACAGATACGCAGTATTTT
TRBJ1-2 - 16 TRBV5-1 TRBD1 CASSLQPGQGAGGYTF TGCGCCAGCAGCTTGCAACCGGGACAGGGGGCGGGAGGCTACACCTTC
TRBJ2-3 - 14 TRBV4-1 - CASSQEATTDTQYF TGCGCCAGCAGCCAAGAGGCGACCACAGATACGCAGTATTTT
TRBJ2-4 - 15 TRBV6-5 TRBD1 CASSYRGQGVDIQYF TGTGCCAGCAGTTACCGGGGACAGGGTGTGGACATTCAGTACTTC
TRBJ2-5 - 15 TRBV5-1 TRBD1 CASSSKTGRQETQYF TGCGCCAGCAGCTCTAAGACAGGGCGACAAGAGACCCAGTACTTC
TRBJ2-7 - 15 TRBV7-9 TRBD2 CASSLGLADPYEQYF TGTGCCAGCAGCTTAGGCCTAGCGGACCCCTACGAGCAGTACTTC
TRBJ1-6 once 13 TRBV7-8 - CASSGGGNSPLHF TGTGCCAGCAGTGGAGGGGGGAATTCACCCCTCCACTTT
TRBJ1-2 - 14 TRBV7-9 - CASSAGRLNYGYTF TGTGCCAGCAGCGCCGGGAGACTGAACTATGGCTACACCTTC
TRBJ1-2 once 12 TRBV5-1 TRBD1 CASSFTGDGYTF TGCGCCAGCAGCTTCACAGGGGATGGCTACACCTTC
TRBJ2-3 - 14 TRBV7-7 TRBD1 CASSPGQGTDTQYF TGTGCTAGCAGCCCAGGACAGGGGACGGATACGCAGTATTTT
TRBJ1-5 - 15 TRBV6-1 - CASSEGPVSNQPQHF TGTGCCAGCAGTGAAGGGCCAGTTAGCAATCAGCCCCAGCATTTT
TRBJ2-7 - 14 TRBV7-9 - CASSLGLIGGEQYF TGTGCCAGCAGCTTAGGGCTAATCGGGGGCGAGCAGTACTTC
TRBJ2-3 once 15 TRBV5-4 TRBD2 CASSLAGGGTDTQYF TGTGCCAGCAGCTTAGCGGGGGGGGGCACAGATACGCAGTATTTT
TRBJ1-2 - 13 TRBV11-2 - CASSSTDRFGYTF TGTGCCAGCAGCTCCACTGACAGGTTTGGCTACACCTTC
TRBJ1-1 - 16 TRBV10-3 - CAISESIGGMNTEAFF TGTGCCATCAGTGAGTCGATCGGCGGCATGAACACTGAAGCTTTCTTT